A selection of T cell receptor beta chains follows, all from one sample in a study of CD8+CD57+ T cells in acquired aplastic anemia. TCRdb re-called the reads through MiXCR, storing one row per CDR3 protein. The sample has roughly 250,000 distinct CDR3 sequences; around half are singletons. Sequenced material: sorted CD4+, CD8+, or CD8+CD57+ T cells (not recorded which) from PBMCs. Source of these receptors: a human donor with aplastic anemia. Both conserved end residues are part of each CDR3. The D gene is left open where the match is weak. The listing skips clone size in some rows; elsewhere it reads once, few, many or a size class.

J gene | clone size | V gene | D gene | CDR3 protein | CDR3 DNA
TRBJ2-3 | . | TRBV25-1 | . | CASSGATDTQYF | TGTGCCAGCAGTGGAGCCACAGATACGCAGTATTTT
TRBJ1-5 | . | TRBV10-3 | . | CAISSDAHNQPQHF | TGTGCCATCAGTTCGGACGCTCACAATCAGCCCCAGCATTTT
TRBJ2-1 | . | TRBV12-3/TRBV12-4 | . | CASRSRDSWNEQFF | TGTGCCAGCAGGTCTCGGGACTCATGGAATGAGCAGTTCTTC
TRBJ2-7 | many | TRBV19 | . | CASSERVRGTPYEQYF | TGTGCCAGTAGCGAAAGGGTAAGGGGCACACCCTACGAGCAGTACTTC
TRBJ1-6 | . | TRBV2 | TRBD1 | CASSIRTGANNSPLHF | TGTGCCAGCAGTATAAGGACAGGGGCCAATAATTCACCCCTCCACTTT
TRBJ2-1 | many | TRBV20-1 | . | CSAPTGRKGNEQFF | TGCAGTGCGCCGACAGGACGTAAGGGCAATGAGCAGTTCTTC
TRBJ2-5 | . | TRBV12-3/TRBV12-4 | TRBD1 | CASSPDRVGETQYF | TGTGCCAGCAGCCCGGACAGGGTCGGAGAGACCCAGTACTTC
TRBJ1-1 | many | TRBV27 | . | CASTLAEAFF | TGTGCCAGCACCTTGGCTGAAGCTTTCTTT
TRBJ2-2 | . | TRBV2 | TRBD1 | CASSPRTGTANTGELFF | TGTGCCAGCAGTCCAAGGACAGGGACGGCGAACACCGGGGAGCTGTTTTTT
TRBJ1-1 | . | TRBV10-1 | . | CASSEPPRGWGNTEAFF | TGCGCCAGCAGTGAGCCACCCAGGGGCTGGGGAAACACTGAAGCTTTCTTT
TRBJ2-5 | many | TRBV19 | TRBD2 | CASSRTSGPIRETQYF | TGTGCCAGTAGTCGGACTAGCGGGCCAATTAGAGAGACCCAGTACTTC
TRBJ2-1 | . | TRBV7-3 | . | CASSSTLASPQFF | TGTGCCAGCAGCTCGACCCTGGCTAGCCCCCAGTTCTTC
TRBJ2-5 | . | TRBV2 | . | CANGAQETQYF | TGTGCCAACGGTGCGCAGGAGACCCAGTACTTC
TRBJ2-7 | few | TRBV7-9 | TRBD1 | CASSLGQGKFFEQYF | TGTGCCAGCAGCTTAGGACAGGGGAAGTTTTTCGAGCAGTACTTC
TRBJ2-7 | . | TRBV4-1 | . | CASSKILGVSYEQYF | TGCGCCAGCAGCAAAATCTTGGGGGTATCCTACGAGCAGTACTTC
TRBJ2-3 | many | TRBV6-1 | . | CASSERGLASTDTQYF | TGTGCCAGCAGTGAAAGGGGACTGGCTAGCACAGATACGCAGTATTTT
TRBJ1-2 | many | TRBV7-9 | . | CASSLHPRVTNYGYTF | TGTGCCAGCAGCTTACACCCGAGGGTGACTAACTATGGCTACACCTTC
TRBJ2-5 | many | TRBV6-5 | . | CASSPRTDQETQYF | TGTGCCAGCAGTCCTAGGACAGACCAAGAGACCCAGTACTTC
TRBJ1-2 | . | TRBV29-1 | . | CSVDPRGAGYGYTF | TGCAGCGTTGACCCTCGGGGCGCGGGCTATGGCTACACCTTC
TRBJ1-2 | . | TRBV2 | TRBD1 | CASSGSVGTGLYGYTF | TGTGCCAGCAGTGGGTCGGTCGGGACAGGGCTTTATGGCTACACCTTC
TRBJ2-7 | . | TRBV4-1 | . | CASSQTIAHSYEQYF | TGCGCCAGCAGCCAAACTATCGCCCACTCTTACGAGCAGTACTTC
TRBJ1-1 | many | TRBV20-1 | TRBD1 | CSAPSGTGGTEAFF | TGCAGTGCTCCCTCCGGGACAGGAGGCACTGAAGCTTTCTTT
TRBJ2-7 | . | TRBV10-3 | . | CAISHREGPYEQYF | TGTGCCATCAGCCACCGAGAAGGGCCCTACGAGCAGTACTTC
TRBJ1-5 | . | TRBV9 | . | CASSVGQASNQPQHF | TGTGCCAGCAGCGTAGGGCAGGCTAGCAATCAGCCCCAGCATTTT
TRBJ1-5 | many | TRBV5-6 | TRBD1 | CASSPGTGIDQPQHF | TGTGCCAGCAGCCCCGGGACAGGGATTGATCAGCCCCAGCATTTT
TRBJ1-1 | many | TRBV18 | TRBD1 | CASSLKTGHLREAFF | TGTGCCAGCTCACTTAAGACAGGGCACCTAAGGGAAGCTTTCTTT
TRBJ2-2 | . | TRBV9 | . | CASSPVITGELFF | TGTGCCAGCAGCCCCGTTATAACCGGGGAGCTGTTTTTT
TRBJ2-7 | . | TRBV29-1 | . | CSVAKGTTYEQYF | TGCAGCGTTGCAAAGGGCACCACCTACGAGCAGTACTTC
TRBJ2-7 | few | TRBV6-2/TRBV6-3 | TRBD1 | CASSQSDRGYEQYF | TGTGCCAGCAGTCAATCGGACAGGGGCTACGAGCAGTACTTC
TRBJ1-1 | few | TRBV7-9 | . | CASSPPGVGLYTEAFF | TGTGCCAGCAGCCCCCCCGGGGTAGGGTTGTACACTGAAGCTTTCTTT
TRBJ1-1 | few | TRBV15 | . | CATLGPYTEAFF | TGTGCCACCCTCGGACCTTACACTGAAGCTTTCTTT
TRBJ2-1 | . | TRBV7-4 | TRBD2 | CASSHGLAGAWDYNEQLF | TGTGCCAGCAGCCACGGACTAGCGGGAGCGTGGGATTACAATGAGCAGCTCTTC
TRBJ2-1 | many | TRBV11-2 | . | CASSSISTGHNEQFF | TGTGCCAGCAGCTCCATAAGTACGGGTCACAATGAGCAGTTCTTC
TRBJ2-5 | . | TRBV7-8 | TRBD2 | CASSLAGLAGETQYF | TGTGCCAGCAGCTTGGCAGGGCTAGCGGGGGAGACCCAGTACTTC
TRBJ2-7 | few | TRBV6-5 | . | CASSYPPPGNYEQYF | TGTGCCAGCAGTTACCCCCCTCCGGGCAACTACGAGCAGTACTTC
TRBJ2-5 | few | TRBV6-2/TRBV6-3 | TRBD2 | CASSSLTSGGGTETQYF | TGTGCCAGCAGTTCCTTGACTAGCGGGGGGGGTACAGAGACCCAGTACTTC
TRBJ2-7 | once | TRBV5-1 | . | CASSLSGRGTSGEITYEQYF | TGCGCCAGCAGCTTGTCGGGCAGGGGGACTAGTGGGGAAATAACCTACGAGCAGTACTTC
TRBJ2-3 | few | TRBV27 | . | CASSLTRRTDTQYF | TGTGCCAGCAGTTTGACCCGCCGCACAGATACGCAGTATTTT
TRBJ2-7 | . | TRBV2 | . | CASNPQQGYEQYF | TGTGCCAGCAACCCTCAACAAGGCTACGAGCAGTACTTC
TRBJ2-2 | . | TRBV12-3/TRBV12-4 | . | CASSPTRNTGELFF | TGTGCCAGCAGCCCCACCAGAAACACCGGGGAGCTGTTTTTT